A selection of T cell receptor beta chains follows, all from one sample in a study of CD8+CD57+ T cells in acquired aplastic anemia. One entry per CDR3 protein results from TCRdb running MiXCR on the reads. The sample shows just over 450,000 distinct CDR3 sequences, roughly 34% of them seen only once. Sequencing was carried out using sorted CD4+, CD8+, or CD8+CD57+ T cells (not recorded which) from PBMCs. The source is a human donor with aplastic anemia. CDR3s include the opening cysteine and the closing phenylalanine or tryptophan. Each record gives: clone size, V gene, J gene, D gene, CDR3 protein, CDR3 DNA. D genes are given only for firm matches. Some rows mark clone size as missing; the rest say once, few, many or name a class of expanded clone.

clone_size: many; v_call: TRBV9; j_call: TRBJ1-2; d_call: -; cdr3_aa: CASSVGSQINYGYTF; cdr3_nt: TGTGCCAGCAGCGTAGGCTCACAGATAAACTATGGCTACACCTTC
clone_size: once; v_call: TRBV19; j_call: TRBJ1-5; d_call: -; cdr3_aa: CASSIYPGERPQHF; cdr3_nt: TGTGCCAGTAGTATATACCCGGGAGAACGGCCCCAGCATTTT
clone_size: -; v_call: TRBV6-1; j_call: TRBJ1-2; d_call: -; cdr3_aa: CASSEGRSNYGYTF; cdr3_nt: TGTGCCAGCAGTGAAGGGCGGAGTAACTATGGCTACACCTTC
clone_size: -; v_call: TRBV28; j_call: TRBJ1-2; d_call: -; cdr3_aa: CASTWRGEHGYTF; cdr3_nt: TGTGCCAGCACCTGGCGGGGGGAGCATGGCTACACCTTC
clone_size: many; v_call: TRBV24-1; j_call: TRBJ2-2; d_call: -; cdr3_aa: CATSDSGLPLNTGELFF; cdr3_nt: TGTGCCACCAGTGATTCTGGACTACCGCTTAACACCGGGGAGCTGTTTTTT
clone_size: -; v_call: TRBV10-2; j_call: TRBJ1-2; d_call: -; cdr3_aa: CASSEGERGYGYTF; cdr3_nt: TGCGCCAGCAGTGAGGGAGAGAGGGGCTATGGCTACACCTTC
clone_size: -; v_call: TRBV10-3; j_call: TRBJ1-6; d_call: -; cdr3_aa: CAISSDSDNSPLHF; cdr3_nt: TGTGCCATCAGCTCGGACAGCGATAATTCACCCCTCCACTTT
clone_size: -; v_call: TRBV5-1; j_call: TRBJ1-2; d_call: -; cdr3_aa: CASSTNQGPDYGYTF; cdr3_nt: TGCGCCAGCAGCACAAACCAGGGGCCCGACTATGGCTACACCTTC
clone_size: -; v_call: TRBV28; j_call: TRBJ1-2; d_call: -; cdr3_aa: CASSLDPTKWAYGYTF; cdr3_nt: TGTGCCAGCAGTTTAGATCCGACGAAGTGGGCCTATGGCTACACCTTC
clone_size: -; v_call: TRBV10-2; j_call: TRBJ2-3; d_call: -; cdr3_aa: CASSETGVADTQYF; cdr3_nt: TGCGCCAGCAGTGAGACAGGAGTTGCAGATACGCAGTATTTT
clone_size: many; v_call: TRBV29-1; j_call: TRBJ2-1; d_call: TRBD2; cdr3_aa: CSVGRDYNYNEQFF; cdr3_nt: TGCAGCGTTGGGCGGGACTACAATTACAATGAGCAGTTCTTC
clone_size: few; v_call: TRBV20-1; j_call: TRBJ2-3; d_call: TRBD2; cdr3_aa: CSANREGRDTQYF; cdr3_nt: TGCAGTGCTAATCGGGAGGGGCGAGATACGCAGTATTTT
clone_size: -; v_call: TRBV14; j_call: TRBJ2-1; d_call: TRBD2; cdr3_aa: CASSPGLAIRTPSYNEQLF; cdr3_nt: TGTGCCAGCAGCCCGGGACTAGCGATAAGAACACCCTCCTACAATGAGCAGCTCTTC
clone_size: once; v_call: TRBV20-1; j_call: TRBJ1-2; d_call: -; cdr3_aa: CSARGGAHYGYTF; cdr3_nt: TGCAGTGCTAGGGGAGGGGCTCACTATGGCTACACCTTC
clone_size: -; v_call: TRBV19; j_call: TRBJ1-5; d_call: -; cdr3_aa: CASSSRQGSTEHF; cdr3_nt: TGTGCCAGTAGTTCAAGGCAGGGTTCGACCGAGCATTTT
clone_size: -; v_call: TRBV2; j_call: TRBJ2-7; d_call: TRBD1; cdr3_aa: CASGAGYRGSYEQYF; cdr3_nt: TGTGCCAGCGGAGCAGGATACAGGGGCTCCTACGAGCAGTACTTC
clone_size: -; v_call: TRBV29-1; j_call: TRBJ2-6; d_call: -; cdr3_aa: CSVGYSGANVLAF; cdr3_nt: TGCAGCGTTGGATACTCTGGGGCCAACGTCCTGGCTTTC
clone_size: many; v_call: TRBV7-9; j_call: TRBJ2-7; d_call: -; cdr3_aa: CASSLTFDEQYF; cdr3_nt: TGTGCCAGCAGCTTGACCTTCGACGAGCAGTACTTC
clone_size: many; v_call: TRBV10-1; j_call: TRBJ2-5; d_call: -; cdr3_aa: CASSGTATPETQYF; cdr3_nt: TGCGCCAGCAGTGGGACAGCGACCCCGGAGACCCAGTACTTC
clone_size: many; v_call: TRBV24-1; j_call: TRBJ2-5; d_call: -; cdr3_aa: CATSDFSGQETQYF; cdr3_nt: TGTGCCACCAGTGATTTTTCGGGACAAGAGACCCAGTACTTC